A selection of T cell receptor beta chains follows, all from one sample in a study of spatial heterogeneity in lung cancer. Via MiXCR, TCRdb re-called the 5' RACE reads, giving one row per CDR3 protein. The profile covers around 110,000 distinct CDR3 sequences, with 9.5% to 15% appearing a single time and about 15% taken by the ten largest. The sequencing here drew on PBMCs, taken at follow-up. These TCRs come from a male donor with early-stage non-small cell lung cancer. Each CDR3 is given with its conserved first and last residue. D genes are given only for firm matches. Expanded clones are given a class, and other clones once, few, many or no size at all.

CDR3nt: TGTGCCAGCAGCCCGACGACAGGGCCCGGCAATCAGCCCCAGCATTTT
CDR3aa: CASSPTTGPGNQPQHF
d_gene: TRBD1
len: 16
v_gene: TRBV7-9
j_gene: TRBJ1-5
abundance: few

CDR3nt: TGTGCCAGCATGGACAGGGGGTCCCTCGAGCAGTACTTC
CDR3aa: CASMDRGSLEQYF
d_gene: TRBD1
len: 13
v_gene: TRBV28
j_gene: TRBJ2-7
abundance: many

CDR3nt: TGTGCCAGCAGCCCAGGACAGGGTAAAGCTTTCTTT
CDR3aa: CASSPGQGKAFF
d_gene: TRBD1
len: 12
v_gene: TRBV12-3/TRBV12-4
j_gene: TRBJ1-1
abundance: few

CDR3nt: TGCGCCAGCAGCGCAGCGGGACAAAATAATTCACCCCTCCACTTT
CDR3aa: CASSAAGQNNSPLHF
d_gene: -
len: 15
v_gene: TRBV5-1
j_gene: TRBJ1-6
abundance: few

CDR3nt: TGTGCCAGCAGCCGTGGAGGGTTTGGGCTGTTTTTT
CDR3aa: CASSRGGFGLFF
d_gene: -
len: 12
v_gene: TRBV3-1
j_gene: TRBJ2-2
abundance: few

CDR3nt: TGCAGTGCTAGTGGGAGGCTAGCAGGAATTTACGAGCAGTACTTC
CDR3aa: CSASGRLAGIYEQYF
d_gene: -
len: 15
v_gene: TRBV20-1
j_gene: TRBJ2-7
abundance: -

CDR3nt: TGTGCCAGCAGCCAACTAGCGTCTAGCACAGATACGCAGTATTTT
CDR3aa: CASSQLASSTDTQYF
d_gene: TRBD2
len: 15
v_gene: TRBV7-2
j_gene: TRBJ2-3
abundance: -

CDR3nt: TGTGCCATCAGTGACTTACTAGCGGGGGGCCAAGAGACCCAGTACTTC
CDR3aa: CAISDLLAGGQETQYF
d_gene: TRBD2
len: 16
v_gene: TRBV10-3
j_gene: TRBJ2-5
abundance: few

CDR3nt: TGTGCCAGCAGTTATGACAGGCCGAACACTGAAGCTTTCTTT
CDR3aa: CASSYDRPNTEAFF
d_gene: -
len: 14
v_gene: TRBV11-1
j_gene: TRBJ1-1
abundance: -

CDR3nt: TGCAGCGTGGACACAGGAGGCTATGGCTACACCTTC
CDR3aa: CSVDTGGYGYTF
d_gene: -
len: 12
v_gene: TRBV29-1
j_gene: TRBJ1-2
abundance: many

CDR3nt: TGCGCCAGCAGCAACAGGGGGTTCCAAGAGACCCAGTACTTC
CDR3aa: CASSNRGFQETQYF
d_gene: TRBD1
len: 14
v_gene: TRBV5-1
j_gene: TRBJ2-5
abundance: few

CDR3nt: TGTGCCAGCAGCTTAGTGGGGGGGACCGCAGCTAACTATGGCTACACCTTC
CDR3aa: CASSLVGGTAANYGYTF
d_gene: -
len: 17
v_gene: TRBV7-6
j_gene: TRBJ1-2
abundance: -

CDR3nt: TGTGCCAGCAGTTTTACAGGGAGGGAACTGTTTTTT
CDR3aa: CASSFTGRELFF
d_gene: -
len: 12
v_gene: TRBV6-5
j_gene: TRBJ1-4
abundance: many

CDR3nt: TGTGCCAGCAGTTACCGGCACGGGACTGGGGGAACTGAAGCTTTCTTT
CDR3aa: CASSYRHGTGGTEAFF
d_gene: -
len: 16
v_gene: TRBV6-5
j_gene: TRBJ1-1
abundance: -

CDR3nt: TGTGCCAGCAGCCTAGACAGGCTTCGGGGCACTGAAGCTTTCTTT
CDR3aa: CASSLDRLRGTEAFF
d_gene: -
len: 15
v_gene: TRBV7-9
j_gene: TRBJ1-1
abundance: many

CDR3nt: TGTGCCAGCGCTGCCGGCGGGACAGCTACCTACGAGCAGTACTTC
CDR3aa: CASAAGGTATYEQYF
d_gene: -
len: 15
v_gene: TRBV12-3/TRBV12-4
j_gene: TRBJ2-7
abundance: -

CDR3nt: TGTGCCTGGAGTCCCGGACCCCACGGAGGCTACACCTTC
CDR3aa: CAWSPGPHGGYTF
d_gene: -
len: 13
v_gene: TRBV30
j_gene: TRBJ1-2
abundance: -

CDR3nt: TGCGCCAGCAGCTACTCCGGTACAGGGGTCGCCGGGGAGCTGTTTTTT
CDR3aa: CASSYSGTGVAGELFF
d_gene: TRBD1
len: 16
v_gene: TRBV5-1
j_gene: TRBJ2-2
abundance: few

CDR3nt: TGTGCCAGCCCGGTGGCAGGGAACACTGAAGCTTTCTTT
CDR3aa: CASPVAGNTEAFF
d_gene: -
len: 13
v_gene: TRBV2
j_gene: TRBJ1-1
abundance: -

CDR3nt: TGCAGCGCCCGGGACAGGTACTACAATGAGCAGTTCTTC
CDR3aa: CSARDRYYNEQFF
d_gene: TRBD1
len: 13
v_gene: TRBV29-1
j_gene: TRBJ2-1
abundance: -

CDR3nt: TGTGCCAGCAGCTTAGCATGGGGGCCCCAGGAGACCCAGTACTTC
CDR3aa: CASSLAWGPQETQYF
d_gene: -
len: 15
v_gene: TRBV7-2
j_gene: TRBJ2-5
abundance: -

CDR3nt: TGCAGCGTTGAAGATCGAAGGGGAGGAACGCAGTATTTT
CDR3aa: CSVEDRRGGTQYF
d_gene: -
len: 13
v_gene: TRBV29-1
j_gene: TRBJ2-3
abundance: many

CDR3nt: TGTGCCAGCAGCTTAGATCACGGAGATACGCAGTATTTT
CDR3aa: CASSLDHGDTQYF
d_gene: -
len: 13
v_gene: TRBV11-2
j_gene: TRBJ2-3
abundance: few

CDR3nt: TGTGCCAGCAGTGCACGGCTTTATGGAAACACCATATATTTT
CDR3aa: CASSARLYGNTIYF
d_gene: -
len: 14
v_gene: TRBV6-5
j_gene: TRBJ1-3
abundance: few

CDR3nt: TGCGCCAGCAGCCCTGAGCAGAGAAGCAGCAATCAGCCCCAGCATTTT
CDR3aa: CASSPEQRSSNQPQHF
d_gene: -
len: 16
v_gene: TRBV5-1
j_gene: TRBJ1-5
abundance: -

CDR3nt: TGTGCCAGCAGTTACCCCCGGACAGATTATAATTCACCCCTCCACTTT
CDR3aa: CASSYPRTDYNSPLHF
d_gene: -
len: 16
v_gene: TRBV6-6
j_gene: TRBJ1-6
abundance: -

CDR3nt: TGTGCTAGTGGTTTTTCGGGACTACACGAGCAGTTCTTC
CDR3aa: CASGFSGLHEQFF
d_gene: TRBD2
len: 13
v_gene: TRBV12-5
j_gene: TRBJ2-1
abundance: many

CDR3nt: TGTGCCAGCAGCAAGTCACAGGTGCTAGTGACACCCCTCCACTTT
CDR3aa: CASSKSQVLVTPLHF
d_gene: -
len: 15
v_gene: TRBV7-2
j_gene: TRBJ1-6
abundance: few

CDR3nt: TGTGCCAGTAGTATCGCAAGCACCCAGCCCCAGCATTTT
CDR3aa: CASSIASTQPQHF
d_gene: -
len: 13
v_gene: TRBV19
j_gene: TRBJ1-5
abundance: -

CDR3nt: TGTGCCAGCAGCCCCGTCGAGAGGCCCTATGGCTACACCTTC
CDR3aa: CASSPVERPYGYTF
d_gene: -
len: 14
v_gene: TRBV9
j_gene: TRBJ1-2
abundance: -

CDR3nt: TGCGCCAGCAGCTTGGGTAGCGGGTACCAAGAGACCCAGTACTTC
CDR3aa: CASSLGSGYQETQYF
d_gene: TRBD2
len: 15
v_gene: TRBV5-1
j_gene: TRBJ2-5
abundance: -

CDR3nt: TGCGCCAGCAGAACTGGGGCCTCTAGCAATCAGCCCCAGCATTTT
CDR3aa: CASRTGASSNQPQHF
d_gene: -
len: 15
v_gene: TRBV5-1
j_gene: TRBJ1-5
abundance: -

CDR3nt: TGCAGTGCCCAGGGCCAGGGACGCACTGAAGCTTTCTTT
CDR3aa: CSAQGQGRTEAFF
d_gene: -
len: 13
v_gene: TRBV20-1
j_gene: TRBJ1-1
abundance: -